Included here is one T cell receptor (beta chain) sequence, with context. Its antigen is as yet unknown. Trimming took off 3 bases at V and 5 bases at J, with 13 bases between the two ends. Germline-derived CDR1 and CDR2 are LNHDA and SQIVND (reference sequence). The length of the CDR3 is 14 residues. The sample belongs to a study of human T cells and chemical hapten exposure. Using its own MiXCR run on the RACE reads, TCRdb lists one record per CDR3 protein. The table has about 87,000 distinct CDR3 sequences, nearly 10% seen once. General study findings and limits: TCRs above 1 in 1000 frequency stayed constant with DPC sensitization.

Documented time point: pre-sensitization, week 0. The treatment is: therapeutic diphenylcyclopropenone sensitization with weekly scalp DPC. Only after blood had been drawn was each patch test applied. Unfractionated whole blood yielded the extracted total RNA. This TCR was recovered from a woman in her forties with alopecia areata. Some clones in this sample may be carry-over from other donors' samples. Sequenced material: whole blood, taken in connection with sensitization to the hapten diphenylcyclopropenone (DPC). This chain links TRBV19 with TRBJ1-2; D unclear. The CDR3 here is CASSIMFTGYGYTF. CDR3 DNA sequence: TGTGCCAGTAGTATTATGTTTACTGGTTATGGCTACACCTTC.